This passage covers 6 T cell receptor beta chains from one sample sequenced in a study of technical replicates of blood from a handful of donors. Clones were read by immunoSEQ multiplex PCR, and TCRdb kept only the in-frame ones, dropping some. The table records about 70,000 clones, roughly 92% of them present only once. Input material: T cells isolated from PBMCs. The source is a human donor in good health.

For this clone: Germline and junction disagree at one end, which may indicate a read error. The gene calls are TRBV7-7 and TRBJ2-2; 10 bases fit TRBD2. Germline V gives CDR1 SSHAT, CDR2 FNYEAQ (reference sequence). CDR3 length: 16 residues. Here the CDR3 reads CASSETAGGSTGELFF. CDR3 in DNA: TGTGCTAGCAGCGAGACAGCGGGAGGGTCCACCGGGGAGCTGTTTTTT. The full variable domain, its missing parts supplied by reference TRBV7-7 and TRBJ2-2, is GAGVSQSPRYKVTKRGQDVTLRCDPISSHATLYWYQQALGQGPEFLTYFNYEAQPDKSGLPSDRFSAERPEGSISTLTIQRTEQRDSAMYRCASSETAGGSTGELFFGEGSRLTVL.

The chain joins TRBV15 to TRBJ2-2; tentatively, D is TRBD1 (5 bases). The CDR3 length is 17 residues. Germline V gene data show CDR1 as LNHNV and CDR2 as YYDKDF (reference sequence). Trimming removed 0 bases at V and 2 bases at J, with 13 bases between. The CDR3 spells CATSRDPWQGNTGELFF. In DNA form, the CDR3 reads TGTGCCACCAGCAGAGATCCGTGGCAGGGCAACACCGGGGAGCTGTTTTTT.

J is TRBJ2-7 and V is TRBV27; 10 bases agree with TRBD1. Germline V lookup: CDR1 MNHEY, CDR2 SMNVEV (reference sequence). CDR3 length: 15 residues. Trimming at V came to 3 bases and at J to 3 bases, leaving 5 bases not matched to a gene. The CDR3 loop is CASSFLGTGDYEQYF. The CDR3 nucleotides read TGTGCCAGCAGTTTTTTGGGGACAGGGGACTACGAGCAGTACTTC.

V gene TRBV9 combines with J gene TRBJ2-3, with 8 bases identical to TRBD2. Germline CDR1 SGDLS, CDR2 YYNGEE. V was pared by 0 bases and J by 2 bases, with 5 bases of the junction left unmatched. The CDR3 has 16 residues. CDR3 DNA sequence: TGTGCCAGCAGCGTAGGAGCGGGAGCCCTCACAGATACGCAGTATTTT. Amino acids: CASSVGAGALTDTQYF.

This chain connects TRBV14 to TRBJ2-7; the match to TRBD1 covers 8 bases. There are 15 residues in the CDR3. V was pared by 1 base and J by 6 bases, with 8 bases of the junction left unmatched. Germline V lookup: CDR1 SGHDN, CDR2 FVKESK. The CDR3 DNA is TGTGCCAGCAGCCAAGTGGTAGACAGGGGTGCCGAGCAGTACTTC. It is translated as CASSQVVDRGAEQYF.

The chain recombines TRBV19 with TRBJ2-2; a possible D gene is TRBD1 (5 bases). The germline V gene encodes CDR1 LNHDA and CDR2 SQIVND (reference sequence). V was shortened by 10 bases and J by 2 bases, with 14 bases between the two germline ends. This CDR3 comprises 14 residues. The CDR3 spells CAISTAFNTGELFF. DNA of the CDR3: TGTGCCATATCGACAGCCTTTAACACCGGGGAGCTGTTTTTT.